A single sample gave rise to the 26 T cell receptor beta chains below, sequenced in a study of blood T cell repertoires in COVID-19. The repertoire was sequenced with immunoSEQ multiplex PCR; TCRdb's copy has only in-frame clones and lacks some. The sample yields roughly 300,000 clones, around 83% seen once. The sample taken for sequencing was peripheral blood. The receptors come from a woman in her 50s with acute or convalescent COVID-19.

J is TRBJ1-1 and V is TRBV21-1; TRBD1 was called by the table and not checked on the DNA. TRBV21-1 is a pseudogene segment. This CDR3 comprises 17 residues. CDR3 in amino acids: CASSKRWVGDTNTEAFF. CDR3 sequence (DNA): TGTGCCAGCAGCAAAAGGTGGGTCGGGGACACGAACACTGAAGCTTTCTTT.

V gene TRBV4-2 combines with J gene TRBJ2-5; D is unclear. CDR1 LGHNA and CDR2 YNFKEQ come from the germline V gene. V was clipped by 0 bases and J by 4 bases, with 15 bases between them. This CDR3 spans 16 amino acids. The CDR3 spells CASSQELLGSRETQYF. CDR3 bases: TGTGCCAGCAGCCAAGAACTGTTGGGCAGTAGAGAGACCCAGTACTTC.

CDR3 amino acids: CASSPGPERTGELFF. The CDR3 bases are TGTGCCAGCAGTCCAGGGCCCGAGCGCACCGGGGAGCTGTTTTTT. The rearrangement joins TRBV6-5 to TRBJ2-2; tentatively, D is TRBD1 (5 bases). Trimming shortened V by 5 bases and J by 4 bases, and 14 bases separated the two germline ends. The germline gives CDR1 MNHEY, CDR2 SVGAGI. CDR3 length equals 15 residues.

Only one count was recorded for this clone. The chain combines TRBV29-1 with TRBJ1-1, with 7 bases fitting TRBD1. This CDR3 is 12 amino acids long. The junction had 2 bases not matched to a gene; V was cut back by 6 bases and J by 1 base. Germline V lookup: CDR1 SQVTM, CDR2 ANQGSEA. This chain's CDR3 is CSVDRWNTEAFF. The CDR3 nucleotides read TGCAGCGTGGACAGGTGGAACACTGAAGCTTTCTTT.

Comments on this clone: The sample has other DNA sequences that encode this CDR3 too. The V gene is TRBV7-2, the J gene TRBJ2-7; TRBD2 aligns across 14 bases. Germline CDR1 reads SGHTA; CDR2 reads FQGNSA. There are 15 residues in the CDR3. The junction had 0 bases not matched to a gene; V was cut back by 3 bases and J by 2 bases. This CDR3 reads CASSLGLAGAYEQYF. CDR3 coding DNA: TGTGCCAGCAGCTTGGGACTAGCGGGGGCCTACGAGCAGTACTTC.

This chain connects TRBV6-1 to TRBJ1-2; D not certain. V gave up 0 bases and J gave up 0 bases, with 8 bases separating them. This CDR3 has 15 amino acids. Germline loops: CDR1 MNHNS, CDR2 SASEGT. The CDR3, as DNA: TGTGCCAGCAGTGAAGCCGGAGGAGCTAACTATGGCTACACCTTC. It yields the protein CASSEAGGANYGYTF.

V gene TRBV19 combines with J gene TRBJ2-6; D is unclear. This CDR3 spans 14 amino acids. V was cut by 6 bases and J by 0 bases, with 6 bases left in between. The germline CDR1 and CDR2 sequences are LNHDA and SQIVND (reference sequence). The CDR3, as DNA: TGTGCCAGTAGGCGGATCTCTGGGGCCAACGTCCTGACTTTC. It encodes CASRRISGANVLTF.

The table lists this clone with a few counts. The chain has TRBV24-1 and TRBJ2-1; the match to TRBD1 covers 12 bases. The ends lost 4 bases at V and 7 bases at J; junction bases unmatched: 4. This CDR3 has 15 amino acids. Per the germline V gene, CDR1 is KGHDR and CDR2 is SFDVKD. This CDR3 reads CATSDRDRGRNEQFF. In DNA form, the CDR3 reads TGTGCCACCAGTGACCGGGACAGGGGGCGAAATGAGCAGTTCTTC.

The chain uses TRBV27 and TRBJ2-7; D may be TRBD2 (5 bases). This CDR3 region has 14 residues. Germline V gene data show CDR1 as MNHEY and CDR2 as SMNVEV (reference sequence). V lost 3 bases and J 1 base, leaving 10 bases between the germline ends. The CDR3 is CASSFEGPSYEQYF. The CDR3 DNA follows: TGTGCCAGCAGTTTTGAGGGCCCTTCCTACGAGCAGTACTTC.

V usage is TRBV5-1 and J usage is TRBJ1-1; D call uncertain. Germline CDR1 and CDR2: SGHRS and YFSETQ. Trimming left V 3 bases short and J 5 bases short, with 17 bases between. The CDR3 has 15 amino acids. The CDR3 protein is CASSSRRPAGTEAFF. The CDR3 DNA sequence: TGCGCCAGCAGCTCCCGCCGGCCCGCCGGGACTGAAGCTTTCTTT.

Written as DNA, the CDR3 is TGTGCCAGCAGCGCATGGACAGGGGTCTACGAGCAGTACGTC. Its translation: CASSAWTGVYEQYV. The rearrangement joins TRBV2 to TRBJ2-7; TRBD1 matches at 9 bases. This CDR3 contains 14 residues. The V gene end was trimmed by 6 bases and the J gene end by 3 bases; junction bases not matched to a gene: 6. CDR1 and CDR2 from the germline V gene are SNHLY and FYNNEI.

The chain uses TRBV27 and TRBJ2-3; 11 nucleotides line up with TRBD1. Trimming removed 8 bases from V and 6 bases from J; junction bases left unmatched: 4. The CDR3 is 13 amino acids. Germline V CDR1 and CDR2: MNHEY, SMNVEV (reference sequence). Here the CDR3 reads CASGGQGADTQYF. In nucleotides, the CDR3 is TGTGCCAGCGGCGGACAGGGGGCGGATACGCAGTATTTT.

This chain connects TRBV2 to TRBJ1-5; 9 bases map to TRBD1. The J segment lost 4 bases and the V segment lost 6 bases, leaving 1 base of the junction unmatched. The germline V gene has CDR1 SNHLY and CDR2 FYNNEI. The CDR3 length is 13 residues. CDR3 DNA sequence: TGTGCCAGCAGGGGACAGGGAAATCAGCCCCAGCATTTT. It yields the protein CASRGQGNQPQHF.

This sequence joins TRBV5-8 and TRBJ1-3; D might be TRBD1 (6 bases). The germline V gene has CDR1 SGHTS and CDR2 YDEGEE. V lost 0 bases and J lost 9, with 13 bases in between. The CDR3 consists of 14 residues. CDR3 DNA sequence: TGTGCCAGCAGCTTGGGGACAGCTTGGGGCACCATATATTTT. Its translation is CASSLGTAWGTIYF. The whole variable domain, remainder taken from reference TRBV5-8 and TRBJ1-3, is EAGVTQSPTHLIKTRGQQATLRCSPISGHTSVYWYQQALGLGLQFLLWYDEGEERNRGNFPPRFSGRQFPNYSSELNVNALELEDSALYLCASSLGTAWGTIYFGEGSWLTVV.

The chain recombines TRBV5-1 with TRBJ1-1; 11 positions agree with TRBD1. Germline loops: CDR1 SGHRS, CDR2 YFSETQ. V was pared by 4 bases and J by 10 bases, with 9 bases of the junction left unmatched. The CDR3 loop spans 14 amino acids. This CDR3 reads CASSVDRGRFGAFF. CDR3 coding DNA: TGCGCCAGCAGCGTGGACAGGGGGCGTTTCGGAGCTTTCTTT.

The genes are TRBV7-3 and TRBJ2-2; 8 bases are shared with TRBD2. This CDR3 comprises 20 residues. Per germline, CDR1 SGHTA and CDR2 FQGTGA. Unmatched junction bases numbered 17, after V lost 3 bases and J lost 2 bases. CDR3 nucleotides: TGTGCCAGCAGCTTCCTGGGGGGGCTTTCGGCGGGAGGAAACACCGGGGAGCTGTTTTTT. Protein sequence: CASSFLGGLSAGGNTGELFF.

This clone was counted once. The J gene is TRBJ1-2, the V gene TRBV6-5; TRBD1 matches at 10 bases. Looked up from germline, CDR1 is MNHEY and CDR2 is SVGAGI. Losses at the gene ends were 6 bases for V and 3 bases for J; bases not matched to a gene: 4. The CDR3 is 14 amino acids. This CDR3 reads CASRATGGDYGYTF. The CDR3 DNA follows: TGTGCCAGCAGGGCGACAGGGGGCGACTATGGCTACACCTTC.

This sequence joins TRBV6-5 and TRBJ1-6; D is possibly TRBD1 (6 bases). V was trimmed by 2 bases and J by 4 bases, leaving 12 bases between them. Per the germline V gene, CDR1 is MNHEY and CDR2 is SVGAGI. The CDR3 consists of 16 residues. CDR3 sequence reads: CASSYGGGVYNSPLHF. CDR3 coding DNA: TGTGCCAGCAGTTACGGGGGGGGCGTTTATAATTCACCCCTCCACTTT.

This rearrangement joins TRBV27 to TRBJ1-5; tentatively, D is TRBD1 (5 bases). V lost 3 bases to trimming and J lost 2 bases, with 11 bases between them. This CDR3 spans 15 amino acids. CDR1 and CDR2 from the germline V gene are MNHEY and SMNVEV (reference sequence). CDR3 protein: CASSFAGKGNQPQHF. Here the CDR3 DNA reads TGTGCCAGCAGTTTCGCAGGGAAGGGCAATCAGCCCCAGCATTTT.

The genes are TRBV9 and TRBJ2-1; D might be TRBD2 (5 bases). The CDR3 consists of 16 residues. Between the trimmed V and J ends, which lost 4 bases and 1 base, there was a span of 15 bases. Germline V gives CDR1 SGDLS, CDR2 YYNGEE. Written as DNA, the CDR3 is TGTGCCAGCAGCCCGGGTCCTAGCCGGTCCTACAATGAGCAGTTCTTC. Amino acid sequence: CASSPGPSRSYNEQFF.

With respect to this clone: Different DNA sequences within this sample yield the same CDR3. V is TRBV15 and J is TRBJ1-4, with D uncertain. CDR1 LNHNV and CDR2 YYDKDF come from the germline V gene (reference sequence). The CDR3 has 13 amino acids. Trimming left V 1 base short and J 5 bases short, with 5 bases between. The CDR3 DNA sequence: TGTGCCACCAGCAGAGGTCAAAATGAAAAACTGTTTTTT. Protein sequence: CATSRGQNEKLFF.

This chain uses TRBV27 with TRBJ2-7; no reliable D call. Per germline, CDR1 MNHEY and CDR2 SMNVEV (reference sequence). The CDR3 is 14 residues long. V lost 2 bases to trimming and J lost 1 base, with 9 bases between them. CDR3 sequence reads: CASSLQDPSYEQYF. The CDR3 DNA follows: TGTGCCAGCAGTTTACAGGATCCATCCTACGAGCAGTACTTC.

The CDR3, as DNA: TGTGCCAGCAGTTCCCTTGACGGGTCTTGGTGGAATGAGCAGTTCTTC. This sequence encodes CASSSLDGSWWNEQFF. The V call is TRBV6-5, the J call TRBJ2-1; D is uncertain. Germline V lookup: CDR1 MNHEY, CDR2 SVGAGI. The CDR3 has 16 residues. Trimming removed 4 bases at V and 7 bases at J, with 20 bases between.

V gene TRBV10-3 combines with J gene TRBJ2-5, with D unclear. V shed 6 bases and J shed 3 bases, with 8 bases lying between them. The CDR3 is made up of 12 amino acids. Germline CDR1 is ENHRY and CDR2 is SYGVKD. For the CDR3, the DNA is TGTGCCATCAGCACAGACGAAGAGACCCAGTACTTC. Encoded protein: CAISTDEETQYF.

The gene calls are TRBV7-3 and TRBJ2-2; 9 nucleotides align to TRBD2. The CDR3 contains 15 residues. Looked up from germline, CDR1 is SGHTA and CDR2 is FQGTGA. The V segment lost 0 bases and the J segment 8 bases; nucleotides outside the gene matches: 4. The CDR3 sequence: CASSLTPSGTGELFF. CDR3 DNA: TGTGCCAGCAGCTTAACGCCTAGCGGGACGGGGGAGCTGTTTTTT.

The rearrangement links TRBV7-2 to TRBJ2-7; a possible D gene is TRBD2 (5 bases). Germline assignment: CDR1 SGHTA and CDR2 FQGNSA. Trimming stripped 4 bases from V and 6 bases from J, with 19 bases between. CDR3 size: 15 residues. For the CDR3, the DNA is TGTGCCAGCAGCTACCTTACATCAGGAGGACGCGAGCAGTACTTC. Translated, it gives CASSYLTSGGREQYF.